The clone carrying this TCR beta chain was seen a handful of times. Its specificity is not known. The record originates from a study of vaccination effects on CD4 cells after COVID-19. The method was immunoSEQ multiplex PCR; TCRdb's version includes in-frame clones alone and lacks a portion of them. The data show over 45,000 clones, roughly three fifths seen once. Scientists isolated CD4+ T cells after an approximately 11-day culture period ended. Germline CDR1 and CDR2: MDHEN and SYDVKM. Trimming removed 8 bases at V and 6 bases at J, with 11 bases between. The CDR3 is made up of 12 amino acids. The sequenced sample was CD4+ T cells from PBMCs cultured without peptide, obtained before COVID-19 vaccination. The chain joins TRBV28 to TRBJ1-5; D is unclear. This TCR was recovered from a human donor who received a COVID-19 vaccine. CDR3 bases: TGTGCCAGCCGCCCTGGAGGTCAGCCCCAGCATTTT. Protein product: CASRPGGQPQHF.